This T cell receptor beta chain was sequenced in a study of blood T cell repertoires in COVID-19. Study summary: The United States, Italy and Spain provided the acute and convalescent COVID-19 samples. Sources were T cells, B-cell-depleted T cells, or PBMCs; the material itself was cDNA or gDNA.

From germline, CDR1 is MGHRA and CDR2 YSYEKL. The CDR3 extends over 17 amino acids. V trimming: 4 bases; J trimming: 3 bases; junction bases outside the gene matches: 14. In the authors' workflow: Amplifying reference gene primers gave estimates of nucleated cell counts. Assay used: immunoSEQ multiplex PCR; TCRdb lists only in-frame clones, some missing. V, J and clone size are taken as reported in that table, and D and trimming were inferred from the DNA itself. Of tens of thousands of clones listed, roughly 89% are singletons. V and J are TRBV4-1 and TRBJ2-7, with TRBD1 matching 8 bases. Sequences were obtained from peripheral blood. This TCR was sampled from a woman aged 80 or over with active or convalescent COVID-19. The CDR3 loop reads CASSPQGTGGPYYEQYF. In nucleotides, the CDR3 is TGCGCCAGCAGCCCCCAGGGAACAGGGGGTCCCTACTACGAGCAGTACTTC.